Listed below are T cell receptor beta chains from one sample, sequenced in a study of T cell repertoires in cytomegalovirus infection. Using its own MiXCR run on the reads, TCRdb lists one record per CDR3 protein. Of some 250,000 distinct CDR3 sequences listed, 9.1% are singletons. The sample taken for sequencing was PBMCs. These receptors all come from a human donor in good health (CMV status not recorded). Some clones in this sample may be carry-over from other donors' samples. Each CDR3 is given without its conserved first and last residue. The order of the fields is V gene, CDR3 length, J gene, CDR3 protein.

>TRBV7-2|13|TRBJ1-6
ASSLGQGVNSPLH
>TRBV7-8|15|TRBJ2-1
ASSLEGVSSSYNEQF
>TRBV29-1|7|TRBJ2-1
SVGSEQF
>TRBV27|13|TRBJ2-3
ASSLSTRGADTQY
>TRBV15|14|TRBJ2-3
ATSRAVGGPRNTQY
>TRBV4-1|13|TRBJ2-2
ASSQDEGSTGELF
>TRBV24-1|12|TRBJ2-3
ATSGSTGPDTQY
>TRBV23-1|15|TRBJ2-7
ASSLLRESYLSYEQY
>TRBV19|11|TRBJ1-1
ASSPRPSTEAF
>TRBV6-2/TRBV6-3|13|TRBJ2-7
ASSRGGVSSYEQY
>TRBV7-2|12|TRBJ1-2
ASSLDGGGYGYT
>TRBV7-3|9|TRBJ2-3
ASSVSDTQY
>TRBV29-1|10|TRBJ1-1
SVAGGAKGAF
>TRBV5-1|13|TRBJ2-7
ASSFKREGLYEQY
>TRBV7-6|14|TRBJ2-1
ASSSWRGGSYNEQF
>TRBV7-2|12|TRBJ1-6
ASSLAARHSPLH
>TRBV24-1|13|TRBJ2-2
ATSDSGGITGELF
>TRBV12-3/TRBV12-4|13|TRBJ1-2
ASSPRTGGRYGYT
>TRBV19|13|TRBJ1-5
ASTVARVGNQPQH
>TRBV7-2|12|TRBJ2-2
ASSLIDRTGELF
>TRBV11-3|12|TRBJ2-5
ASARGTSQETQY
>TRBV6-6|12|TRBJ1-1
ASRWDSTNTEAF
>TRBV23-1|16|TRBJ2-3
ASSLIPPQSGMPDTQY
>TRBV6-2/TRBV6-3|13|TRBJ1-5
ASRPDRGYNQPQH
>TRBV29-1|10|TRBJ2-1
SARLAMNEQF
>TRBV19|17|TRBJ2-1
ASSIFGLVTGTGAREQF
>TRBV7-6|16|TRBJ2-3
ASSSLAGSGAPVDTQY
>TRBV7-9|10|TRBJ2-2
ASRPTVGELF
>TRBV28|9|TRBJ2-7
ASSSLRRQY
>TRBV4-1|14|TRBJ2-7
ASSQSVQGGAYEQY
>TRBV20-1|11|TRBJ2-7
SASIVEGYEQY
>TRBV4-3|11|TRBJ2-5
ASSQDTGTPPY
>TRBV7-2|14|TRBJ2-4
ASSLARGQPSNIQY
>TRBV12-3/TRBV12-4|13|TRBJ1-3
ASSWDMISGNTIY
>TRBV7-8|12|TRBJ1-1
ASSRGTGGTEAF